This TCR beta chain was documented in a study of T cell responses to AZD1222 COVID-19 vaccine. The study's findings and limits: A reported finding is that nearly half of spike-specific TCRs target unmutated variant regions. At baseline, just 5 or 6 AZD1222 recipients tested seropositive. Clonal diversity may have been underestimated, and the donors were mostly white British, with more females than males.

Of note for this clone: Antigen: not known.

J lost 14 bases, V lost 0 bases, and 11 bases had no gene match. From germline, CDR1 is SQVTM and CDR2 ANQGSEA. The CDR3 has 14 residues. Profiling relied on immunoSEQ multiplex PCR, and the TCRdb table lists in-frame clones only, not all of them. The sample yields approximately 120,000 clones, around nine tenths seen once. The chain combines TRBV29-1 with TRBJ2-1; 9 nucleotides match TRBD2. Sequences were derived from peripheral blood, sampled on day 0 of AZD1222 vaccination. This receptor was taken from an adult in good health. The CDR3 sequence: CSVEEGRSGRREFF. The CDR3 nucleotides read TGCAGCGTTGAAGAAGGGAGGAGCGGGAGGAGGGAGTTCTTC.